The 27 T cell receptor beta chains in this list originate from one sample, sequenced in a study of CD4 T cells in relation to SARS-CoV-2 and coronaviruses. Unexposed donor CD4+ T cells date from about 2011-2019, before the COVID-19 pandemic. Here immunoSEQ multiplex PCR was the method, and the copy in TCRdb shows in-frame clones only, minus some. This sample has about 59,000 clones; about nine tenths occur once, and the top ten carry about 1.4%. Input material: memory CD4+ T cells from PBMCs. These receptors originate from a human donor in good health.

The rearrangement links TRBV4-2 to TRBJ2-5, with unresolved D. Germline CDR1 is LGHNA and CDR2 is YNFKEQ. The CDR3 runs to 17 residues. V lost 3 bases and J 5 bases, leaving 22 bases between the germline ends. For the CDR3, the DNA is TGTGCCAGCAGCCAGGAAACCGGACCAACTAAATTGGAGACCCAGTACTTC. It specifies CASSQETGPTKLETQYF.

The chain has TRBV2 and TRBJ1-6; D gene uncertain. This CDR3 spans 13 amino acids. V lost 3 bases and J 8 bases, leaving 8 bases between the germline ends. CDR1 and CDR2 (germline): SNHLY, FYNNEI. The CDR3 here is CASSDRPDSPLHF. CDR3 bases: TGTGCCAGCAGTGATCGTCCGGATTCACCCCTCCACTTT.

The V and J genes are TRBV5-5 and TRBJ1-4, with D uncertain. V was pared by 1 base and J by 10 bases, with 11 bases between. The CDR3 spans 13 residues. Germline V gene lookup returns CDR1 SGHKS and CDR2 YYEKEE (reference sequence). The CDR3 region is CASSLLGYGKLFF. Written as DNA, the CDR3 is TGTGCCAGCAGCTTGTTGGGGTATGGAAAACTGTTTTTT.

The CDR3 region is CASKIASGETQYF. In DNA form, the CDR3 reads TGTGCCAGCAAGATAGCGAGTGGGGAGACCCAGTACTTC. V gene TRBV28 combines with J gene TRBJ2-5, with D possibly matching TRBD2 (5 bases). The CDR3 has 13 residues. V dropped 7 bases and J dropped 5 bases, with 14 bases sitting between them. Germline CDR1 reads MDHEN; CDR2 reads SYDVKM.

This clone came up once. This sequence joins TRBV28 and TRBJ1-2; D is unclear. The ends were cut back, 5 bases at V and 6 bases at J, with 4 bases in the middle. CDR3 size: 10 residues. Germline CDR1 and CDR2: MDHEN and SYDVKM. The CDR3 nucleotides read TGTGCCAGCAGTCGAAATGGCTACACCTTC. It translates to CASSRNGYTF.

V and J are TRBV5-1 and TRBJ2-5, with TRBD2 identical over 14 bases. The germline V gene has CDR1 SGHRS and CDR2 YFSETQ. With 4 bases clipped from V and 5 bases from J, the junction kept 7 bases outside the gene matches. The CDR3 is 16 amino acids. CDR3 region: CASSKGLAGEVETQYF. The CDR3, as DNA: TGCGCCAGCAGCAAGGGACTAGCGGGAGAAGTGGAGACCCAGTACTTC.

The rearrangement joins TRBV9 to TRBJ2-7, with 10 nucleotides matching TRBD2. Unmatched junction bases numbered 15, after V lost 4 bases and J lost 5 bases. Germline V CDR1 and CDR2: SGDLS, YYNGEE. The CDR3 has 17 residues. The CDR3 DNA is TGTGCCAGCAGCCAACGATCGGGGCTAGCGGGAGATAACGAGCAGTACTTC. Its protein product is CASSQRSGLAGDNEQYF.

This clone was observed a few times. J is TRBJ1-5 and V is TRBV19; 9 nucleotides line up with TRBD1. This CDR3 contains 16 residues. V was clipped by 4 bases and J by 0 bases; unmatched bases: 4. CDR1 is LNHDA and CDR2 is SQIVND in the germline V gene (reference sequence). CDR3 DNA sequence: TGTGCCAGTAGTAGCTTGGACAGGGGTAGCAATCAGCCCCAGCATTTT. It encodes CASSSLDRGSNQPQHF.

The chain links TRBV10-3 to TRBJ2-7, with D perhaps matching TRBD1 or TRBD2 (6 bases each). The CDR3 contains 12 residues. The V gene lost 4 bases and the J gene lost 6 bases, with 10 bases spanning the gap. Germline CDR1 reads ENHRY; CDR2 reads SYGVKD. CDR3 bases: TGTGCCATCAGTGGAGGAGGGGGCGAGCAGTACTTC. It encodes CAISGGGGEQYF.

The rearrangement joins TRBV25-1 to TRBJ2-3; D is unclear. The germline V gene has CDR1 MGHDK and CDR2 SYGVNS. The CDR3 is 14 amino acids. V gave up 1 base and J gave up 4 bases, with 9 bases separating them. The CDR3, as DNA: TGTGCCAGCAGTGAATCATTGGGTTCAGATACGCAGTATTTT. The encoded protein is CASSESLGSDTQYF.

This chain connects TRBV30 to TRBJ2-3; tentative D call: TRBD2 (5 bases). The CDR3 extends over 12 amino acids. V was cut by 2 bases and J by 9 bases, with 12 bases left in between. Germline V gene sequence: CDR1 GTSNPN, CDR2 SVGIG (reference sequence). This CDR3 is CAWSIPPGTQYF. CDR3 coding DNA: TGTGCCTGGAGTATCCCCCCGGGGACGCAGTATTTT.

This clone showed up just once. CDR3 in DNA: TGTGCCATCAGTGAGCAGGGCCCGAACTCCTACGAGCAGTACTTC. Translated: CAISEQGPNSYEQYF. The chain couples TRBV10-3 to TRBJ2-7, with D possibly TRBD1 on 5 matching bases. Germline lookup yields CDR1 ENHRY and CDR2 SYGVKD. V was cut by 2 bases and J by 0 bases, with 11 bases left in between. The CDR3 contains 15 residues.

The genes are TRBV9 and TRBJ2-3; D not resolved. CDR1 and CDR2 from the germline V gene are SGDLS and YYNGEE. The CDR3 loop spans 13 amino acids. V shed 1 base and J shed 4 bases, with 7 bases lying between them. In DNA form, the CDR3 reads TGTGCCAGCAGCGTATCTAGAGCAGATACGCAGTATTTT. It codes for CASSVSRADTQYF.

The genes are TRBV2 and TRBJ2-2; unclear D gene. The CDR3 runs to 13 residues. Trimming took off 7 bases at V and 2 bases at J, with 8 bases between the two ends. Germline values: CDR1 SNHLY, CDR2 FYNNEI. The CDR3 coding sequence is TGTGCCAGCATTCTAAGTAACACCGGGGAGCTGTTTTTT. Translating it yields CASILSNTGELFF.

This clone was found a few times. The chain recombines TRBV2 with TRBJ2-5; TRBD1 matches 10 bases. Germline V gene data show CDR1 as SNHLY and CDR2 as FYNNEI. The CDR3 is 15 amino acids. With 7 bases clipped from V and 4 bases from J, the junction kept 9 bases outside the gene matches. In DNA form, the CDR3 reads TGTGCCAGCAAAGCCGGGACAGGGGTTATAGAGACCCAGTACTTC. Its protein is CASKAGTGVIETQYF.

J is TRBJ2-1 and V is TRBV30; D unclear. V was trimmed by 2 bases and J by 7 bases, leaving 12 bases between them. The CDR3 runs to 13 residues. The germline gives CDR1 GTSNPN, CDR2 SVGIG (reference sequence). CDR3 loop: CAWSSSDANEQFF. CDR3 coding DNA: TGTGCCTGGAGTTCCTCGGACGCGAATGAGCAGTTCTTC.

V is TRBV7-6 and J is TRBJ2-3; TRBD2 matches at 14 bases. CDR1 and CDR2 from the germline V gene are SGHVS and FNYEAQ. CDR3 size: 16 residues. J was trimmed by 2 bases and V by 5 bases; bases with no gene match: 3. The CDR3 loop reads CASSRTSGGPTDTQYF. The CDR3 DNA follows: TGTGCCAGCAGCCGGACTAGCGGGGGGCCCACAGATACGCAGTATTTT.

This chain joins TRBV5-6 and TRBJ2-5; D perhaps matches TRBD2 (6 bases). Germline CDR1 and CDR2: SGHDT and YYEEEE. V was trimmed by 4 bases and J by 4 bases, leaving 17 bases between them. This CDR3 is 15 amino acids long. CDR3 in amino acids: CASSLFGGAGETQYF. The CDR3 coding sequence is TGTGCCAGCAGCCTGTTTGGGGGAGCGGGAGAGACCCAGTACTTC.

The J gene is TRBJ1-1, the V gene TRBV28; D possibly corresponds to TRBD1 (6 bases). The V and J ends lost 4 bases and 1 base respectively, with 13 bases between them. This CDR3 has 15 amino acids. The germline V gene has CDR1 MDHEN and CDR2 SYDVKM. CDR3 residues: CASSSPGAPNTEAFF. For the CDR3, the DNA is TGTGCCAGCAGTTCCCCAGGGGCGCCGAACACTGAAGCTTTCTTT.

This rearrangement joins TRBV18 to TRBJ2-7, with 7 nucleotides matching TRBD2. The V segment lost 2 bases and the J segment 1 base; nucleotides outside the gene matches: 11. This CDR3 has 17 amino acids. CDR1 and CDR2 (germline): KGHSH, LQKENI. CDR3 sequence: CASSPLVFAGESYEQYF. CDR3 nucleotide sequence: TGTGCCAGCTCACCATTGGTTTTCGCGGGAGAGTCCTACGAGCAGTACTTC.

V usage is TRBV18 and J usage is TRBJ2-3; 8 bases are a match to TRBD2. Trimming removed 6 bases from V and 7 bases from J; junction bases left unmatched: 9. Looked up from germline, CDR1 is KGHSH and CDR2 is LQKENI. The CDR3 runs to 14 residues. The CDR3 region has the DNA TGTGCCAGCTCCCTACTAGCGGAGATGAATACGCAGTATTTT. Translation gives CASSLLAEMNTQYF.

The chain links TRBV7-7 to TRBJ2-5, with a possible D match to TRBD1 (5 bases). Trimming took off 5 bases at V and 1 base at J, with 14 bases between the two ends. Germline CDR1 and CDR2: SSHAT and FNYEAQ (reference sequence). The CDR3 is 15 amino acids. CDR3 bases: TGTGCCAGCAGCCGGATGAGTGGGGCCCAAGAGACCCAGTACTTC. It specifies CASSRMSGAQETQYF. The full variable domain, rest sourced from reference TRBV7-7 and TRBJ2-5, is GAGVSQSPRYKVTKRGQDVTLRCDPISSHATLYWYQQALGQGPEFLTYFNYEAQPDKSGLPSDRFSAERPEGSISTLTIQRTEQRDSAMYRCASSRMSGAQETQYFGPGTRLLVL.

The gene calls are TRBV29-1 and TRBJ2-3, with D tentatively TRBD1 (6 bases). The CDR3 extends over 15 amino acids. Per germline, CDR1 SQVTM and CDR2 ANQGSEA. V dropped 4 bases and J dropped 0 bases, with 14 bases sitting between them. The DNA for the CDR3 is TGCAGCGTTGGAAGGGGGAGCCCCAGCACAGATACGCAGTATTTT. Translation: CSVGRGSPSTDTQYF.

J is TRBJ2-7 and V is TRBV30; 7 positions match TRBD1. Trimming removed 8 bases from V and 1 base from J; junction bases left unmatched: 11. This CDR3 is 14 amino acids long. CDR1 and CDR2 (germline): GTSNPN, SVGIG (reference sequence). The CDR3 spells CAGFRGSMSYEQYF. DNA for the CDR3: TGTGCCGGCTTCAGGGGGTCAATGTCCTACGAGCAGTACTTC.

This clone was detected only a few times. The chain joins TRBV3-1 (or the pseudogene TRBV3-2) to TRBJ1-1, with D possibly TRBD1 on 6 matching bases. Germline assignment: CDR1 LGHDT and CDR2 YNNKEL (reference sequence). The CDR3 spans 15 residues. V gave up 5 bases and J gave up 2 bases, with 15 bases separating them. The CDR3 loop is CASSSPGQINTEAFF. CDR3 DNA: TGTGCCAGCAGCAGCCCCGGACAGATTAACACTGAAGCTTTCTTT.

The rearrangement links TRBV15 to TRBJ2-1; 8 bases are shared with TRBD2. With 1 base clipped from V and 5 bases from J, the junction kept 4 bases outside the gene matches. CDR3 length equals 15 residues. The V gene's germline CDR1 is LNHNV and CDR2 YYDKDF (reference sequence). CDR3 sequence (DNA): TGTGCCACCAGCAGAGGGACTAGCAGGAACAATGAGCAGTTCTTC. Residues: CATSRGTSRNNEQFF.

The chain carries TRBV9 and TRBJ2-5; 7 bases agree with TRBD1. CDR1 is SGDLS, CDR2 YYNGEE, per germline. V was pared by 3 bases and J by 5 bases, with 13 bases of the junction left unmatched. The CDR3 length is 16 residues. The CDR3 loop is CASSEGQKKRWETQYF. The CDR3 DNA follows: TGTGCCAGCAGCGAGGGACAGAAAAAACGGTGGGAGACCCAGTACTTC. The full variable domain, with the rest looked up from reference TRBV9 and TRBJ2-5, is DSGVTQTPKHLITATGQRVTLRCSPRSGDLSVYWYQQSLDQGLQFLIQYYNGEERAKGNILERFSAQQFPDLHSELNLSSLELGDSALYFCASSEGQKKRWETQYFGPGTRLLVL.